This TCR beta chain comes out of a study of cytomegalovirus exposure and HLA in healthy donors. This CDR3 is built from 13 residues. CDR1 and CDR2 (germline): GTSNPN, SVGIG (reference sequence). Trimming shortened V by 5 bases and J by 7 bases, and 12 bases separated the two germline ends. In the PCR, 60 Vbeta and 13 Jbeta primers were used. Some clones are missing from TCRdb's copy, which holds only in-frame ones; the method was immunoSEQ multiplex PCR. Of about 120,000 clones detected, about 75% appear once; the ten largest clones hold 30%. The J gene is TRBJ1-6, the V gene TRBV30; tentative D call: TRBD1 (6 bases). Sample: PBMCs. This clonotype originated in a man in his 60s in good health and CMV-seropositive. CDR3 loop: CAWGKTGNSPLHF. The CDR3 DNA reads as TGTGCCTGGGGGAAGACAGGCAATTCACCCCTCCACTTT.